Given below is one T cell receptor (beta chain) in context. The sample originates from a study of blood T cell repertoires in COVID-19. This table comes from immunoSEQ multiplex PCR, and its TCRdb copy is limited to in-frame clones, with some not included. The sample includes 100,000 to 150,000 clones, approximately 84% of them seen just once. The germline V gene has CDR1 LGHDT and CDR2 YNNKEL (reference sequence). The CDR3 has 12 amino acids. The V gene lost 1 base and the J gene lost 6 bases, with 4 bases spanning the gap. The rearrangement uses TRBV3-1 (or the pseudogene TRBV3-2) and TRBJ2-4, with D unclear. What was sequenced was peripheral blood. This clonotype was obtained from a woman aged 60-70 years with acute or convalescent COVID-19. The CDR3 protein is CASSQAGNIQYF. The CDR3 DNA follows: TGTGCCAGCAGCCAAGCGGGAAACATTCAGTACTTC.